This T cell receptor beta chain was profiled in a study of beta chain features in type 1 diabetes. General study findings and limits: These data did not resolve whether HLA type affects TCRB rearrangement. The naive, central memory and Treg TCRB repertoires of patients appeared to be more similar to one another than those of healthy donors. VDJ junctions from type 1 diabetes patients carried fewer insertions and larger deletions. Moderately but significantly shorter TCRB CDR3s were found in Type 1 diabetes patients in all four CD4+ subsets.

The whole isolated RNA underwent reverse transcription, so sequencing captured expressed TCRB transcripts. Data came from immunoSEQ multiplex PCR; TCRdb stores just in-frame clones and leaves some out. The sample has hundreds of thousands of clones, about 32% seen once; the top ten hold almost 0.065%. On this clone itself: The antigen remains undetermined.

V shed 4 bases and J 7 bases; nucleotides not matched to a gene: 4. The CDR3 sequence is 13 residues long. Germline-derived CDR1 and CDR2 are SQVTM and ANQGSEA. Sample: naive CD4+ T cells from blood. V and J are TRBV29-1 and TRBJ2-1, with 10 bases identical to TRBD2. The receptor comes from a young man in good health. The CDR3 protein is CSVAASGRNEQFF. The CDR3 nucleotides read TGCAGCGTTGCCGCTAGCGGGAGAAATGAGCAGTTCTTC.